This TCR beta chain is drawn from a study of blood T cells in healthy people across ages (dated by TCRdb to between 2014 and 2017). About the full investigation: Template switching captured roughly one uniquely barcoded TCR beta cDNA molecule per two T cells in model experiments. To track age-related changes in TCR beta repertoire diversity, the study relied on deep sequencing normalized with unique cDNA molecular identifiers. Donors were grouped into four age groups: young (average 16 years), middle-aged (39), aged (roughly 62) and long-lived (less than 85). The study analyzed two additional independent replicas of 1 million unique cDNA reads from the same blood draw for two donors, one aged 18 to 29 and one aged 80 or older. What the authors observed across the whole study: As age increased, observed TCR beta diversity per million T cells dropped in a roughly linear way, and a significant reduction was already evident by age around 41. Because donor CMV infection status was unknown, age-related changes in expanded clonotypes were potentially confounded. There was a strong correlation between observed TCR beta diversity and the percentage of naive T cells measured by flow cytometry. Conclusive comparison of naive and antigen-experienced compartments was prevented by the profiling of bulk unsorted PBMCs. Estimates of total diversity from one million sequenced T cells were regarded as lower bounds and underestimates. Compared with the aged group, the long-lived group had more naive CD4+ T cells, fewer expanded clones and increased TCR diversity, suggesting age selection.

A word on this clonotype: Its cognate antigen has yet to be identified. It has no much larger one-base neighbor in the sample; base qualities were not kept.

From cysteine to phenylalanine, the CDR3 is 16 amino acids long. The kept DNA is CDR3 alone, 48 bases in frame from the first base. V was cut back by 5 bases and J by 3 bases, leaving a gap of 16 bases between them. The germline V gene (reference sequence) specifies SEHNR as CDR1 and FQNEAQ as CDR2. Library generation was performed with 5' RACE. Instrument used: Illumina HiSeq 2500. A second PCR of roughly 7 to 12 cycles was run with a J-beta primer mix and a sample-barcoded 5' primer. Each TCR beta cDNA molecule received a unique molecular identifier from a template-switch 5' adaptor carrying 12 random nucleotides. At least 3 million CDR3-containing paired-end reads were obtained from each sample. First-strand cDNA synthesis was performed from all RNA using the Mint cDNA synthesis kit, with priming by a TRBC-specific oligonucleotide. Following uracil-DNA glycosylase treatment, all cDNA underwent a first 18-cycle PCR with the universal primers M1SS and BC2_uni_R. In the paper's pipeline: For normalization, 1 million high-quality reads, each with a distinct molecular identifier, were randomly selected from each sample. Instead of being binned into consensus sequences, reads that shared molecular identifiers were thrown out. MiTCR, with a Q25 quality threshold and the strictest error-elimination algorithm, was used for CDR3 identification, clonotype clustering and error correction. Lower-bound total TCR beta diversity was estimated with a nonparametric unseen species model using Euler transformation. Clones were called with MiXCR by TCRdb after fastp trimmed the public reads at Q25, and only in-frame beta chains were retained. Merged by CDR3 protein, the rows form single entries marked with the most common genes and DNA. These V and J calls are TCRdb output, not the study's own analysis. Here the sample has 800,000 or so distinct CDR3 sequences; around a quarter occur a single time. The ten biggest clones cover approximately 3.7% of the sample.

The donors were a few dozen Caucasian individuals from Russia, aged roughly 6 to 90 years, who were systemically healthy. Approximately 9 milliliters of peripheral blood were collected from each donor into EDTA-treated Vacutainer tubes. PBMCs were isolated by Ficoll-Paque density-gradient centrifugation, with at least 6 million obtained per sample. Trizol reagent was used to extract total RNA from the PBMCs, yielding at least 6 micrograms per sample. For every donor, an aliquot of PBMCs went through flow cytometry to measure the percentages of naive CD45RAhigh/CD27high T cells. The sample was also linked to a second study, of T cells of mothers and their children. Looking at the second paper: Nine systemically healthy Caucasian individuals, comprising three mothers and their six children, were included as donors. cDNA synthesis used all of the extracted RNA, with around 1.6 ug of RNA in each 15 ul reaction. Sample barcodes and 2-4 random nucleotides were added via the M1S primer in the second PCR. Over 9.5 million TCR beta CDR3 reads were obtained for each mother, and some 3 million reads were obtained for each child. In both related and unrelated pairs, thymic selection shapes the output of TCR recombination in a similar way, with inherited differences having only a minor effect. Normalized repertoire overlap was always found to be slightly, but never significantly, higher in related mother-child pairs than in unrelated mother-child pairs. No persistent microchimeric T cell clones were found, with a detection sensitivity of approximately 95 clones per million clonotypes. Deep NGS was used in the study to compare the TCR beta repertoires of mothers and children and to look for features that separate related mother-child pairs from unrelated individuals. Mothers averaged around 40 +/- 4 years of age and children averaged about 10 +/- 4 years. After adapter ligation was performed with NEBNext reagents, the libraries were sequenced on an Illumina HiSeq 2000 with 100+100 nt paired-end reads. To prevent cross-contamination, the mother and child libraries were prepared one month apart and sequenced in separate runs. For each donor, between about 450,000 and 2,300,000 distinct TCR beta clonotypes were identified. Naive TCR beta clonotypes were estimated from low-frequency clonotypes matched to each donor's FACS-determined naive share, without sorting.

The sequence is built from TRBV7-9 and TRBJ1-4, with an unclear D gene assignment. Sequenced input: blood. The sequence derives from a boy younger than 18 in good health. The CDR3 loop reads CASSEYMDGANEKLFF. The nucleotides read TGTGCCAGCAGCGAATATATGGACGGGGCTAATGAAAAACTGTTTTTT.